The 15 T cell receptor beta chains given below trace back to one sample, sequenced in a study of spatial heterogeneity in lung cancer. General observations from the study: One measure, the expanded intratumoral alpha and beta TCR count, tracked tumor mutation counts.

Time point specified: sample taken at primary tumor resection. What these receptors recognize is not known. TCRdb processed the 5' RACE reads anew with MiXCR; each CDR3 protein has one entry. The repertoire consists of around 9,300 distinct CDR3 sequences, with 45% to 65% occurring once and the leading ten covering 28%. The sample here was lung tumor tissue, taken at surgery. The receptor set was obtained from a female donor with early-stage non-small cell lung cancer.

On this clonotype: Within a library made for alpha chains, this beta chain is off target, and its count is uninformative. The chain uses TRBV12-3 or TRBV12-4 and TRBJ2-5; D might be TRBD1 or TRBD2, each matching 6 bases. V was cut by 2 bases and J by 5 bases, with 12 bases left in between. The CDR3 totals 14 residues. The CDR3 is CASSLWGAWETQYF. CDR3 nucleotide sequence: TGTGCCAGCAGTTTATGGGGGGCTTGGGAGACCCAGTACTTC.

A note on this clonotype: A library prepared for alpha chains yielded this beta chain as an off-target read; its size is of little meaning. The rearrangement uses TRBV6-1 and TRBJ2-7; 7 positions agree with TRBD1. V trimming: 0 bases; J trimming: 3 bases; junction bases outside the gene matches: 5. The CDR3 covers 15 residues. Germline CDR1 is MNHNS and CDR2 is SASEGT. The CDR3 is CASSEAPGQSYEQYF. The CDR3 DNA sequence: TGTGCCAGCAGTGAAGCCCCGGGACAGAGCTACGAGCAGTACTTC.

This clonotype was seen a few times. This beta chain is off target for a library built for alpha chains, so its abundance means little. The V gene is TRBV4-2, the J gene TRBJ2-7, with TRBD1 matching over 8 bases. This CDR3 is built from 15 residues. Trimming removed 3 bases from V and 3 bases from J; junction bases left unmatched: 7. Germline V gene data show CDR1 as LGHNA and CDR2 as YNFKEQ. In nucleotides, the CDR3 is TGTGCCAGCAGCCAGAGGACAGGGTCACACTACGAGCAGTACTTC. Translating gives CASSQRTGSHYEQYF.

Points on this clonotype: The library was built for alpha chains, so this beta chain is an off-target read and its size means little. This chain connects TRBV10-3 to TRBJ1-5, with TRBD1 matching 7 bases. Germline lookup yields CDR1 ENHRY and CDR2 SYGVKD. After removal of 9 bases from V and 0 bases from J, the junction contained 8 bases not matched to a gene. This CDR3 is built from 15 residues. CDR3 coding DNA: TGTGCCATAAAGGGAGGGGGCAGTAGCAATCAGCCCCAGCATTTT. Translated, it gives CAIKGGGSSNQPQHF.

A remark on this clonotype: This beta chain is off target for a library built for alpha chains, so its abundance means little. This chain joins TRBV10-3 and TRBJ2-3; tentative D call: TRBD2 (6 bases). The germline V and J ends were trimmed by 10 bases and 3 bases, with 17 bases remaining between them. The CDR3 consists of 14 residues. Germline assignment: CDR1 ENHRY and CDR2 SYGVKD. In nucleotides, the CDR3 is TGTGCCAGCAGCCGGACTACCCTGACAGATACGCAGTATTTT. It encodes CASSRTTLTDTQYF.

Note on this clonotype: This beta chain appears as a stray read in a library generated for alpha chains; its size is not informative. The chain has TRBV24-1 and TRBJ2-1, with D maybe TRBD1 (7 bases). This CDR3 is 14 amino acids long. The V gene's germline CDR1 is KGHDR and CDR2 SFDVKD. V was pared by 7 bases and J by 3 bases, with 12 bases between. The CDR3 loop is CATSLQGGYNEQFF. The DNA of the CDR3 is TGTGCCACCAGCCTCCAGGGGGGCTACAATGAGCAGTTCTTC.

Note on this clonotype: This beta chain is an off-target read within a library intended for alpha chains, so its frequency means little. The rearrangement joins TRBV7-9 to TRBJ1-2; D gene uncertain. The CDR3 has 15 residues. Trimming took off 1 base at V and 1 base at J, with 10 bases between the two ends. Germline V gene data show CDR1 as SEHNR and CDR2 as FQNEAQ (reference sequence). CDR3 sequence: CASSLEQSRNYGYTF. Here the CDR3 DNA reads TGTGCCAGCAGCTTAGAACAGAGCCGTAACTATGGCTACACCTTC.

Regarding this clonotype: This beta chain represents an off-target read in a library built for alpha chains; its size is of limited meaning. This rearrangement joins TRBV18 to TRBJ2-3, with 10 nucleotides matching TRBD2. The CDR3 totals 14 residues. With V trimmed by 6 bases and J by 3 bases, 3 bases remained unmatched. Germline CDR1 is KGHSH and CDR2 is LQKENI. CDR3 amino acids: CASSLAGATDTQYF. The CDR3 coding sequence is TGTGCCAGCTCGCTAGCGGGGGCTACAGATACGCAGTATTTT.

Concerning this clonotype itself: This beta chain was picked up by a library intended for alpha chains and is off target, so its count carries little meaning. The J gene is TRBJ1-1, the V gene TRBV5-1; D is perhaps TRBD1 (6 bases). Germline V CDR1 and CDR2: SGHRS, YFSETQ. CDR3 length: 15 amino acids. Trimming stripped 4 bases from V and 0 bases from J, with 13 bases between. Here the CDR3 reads CASSPRDTLNTEAFF. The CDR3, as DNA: TGCGCCAGCAGCCCCCGGGACACCCTGAACACTGAAGCTTTCTTT.

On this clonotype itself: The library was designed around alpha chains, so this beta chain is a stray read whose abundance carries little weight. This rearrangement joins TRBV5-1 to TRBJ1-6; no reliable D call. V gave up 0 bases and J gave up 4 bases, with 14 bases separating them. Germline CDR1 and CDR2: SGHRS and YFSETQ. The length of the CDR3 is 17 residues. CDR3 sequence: CASSLAGSQSYNSPLHF. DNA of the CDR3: TGCGCCAGCAGCTTGGCCGGCAGCCAGTCATATAATTCACCCCTCCACTTT.

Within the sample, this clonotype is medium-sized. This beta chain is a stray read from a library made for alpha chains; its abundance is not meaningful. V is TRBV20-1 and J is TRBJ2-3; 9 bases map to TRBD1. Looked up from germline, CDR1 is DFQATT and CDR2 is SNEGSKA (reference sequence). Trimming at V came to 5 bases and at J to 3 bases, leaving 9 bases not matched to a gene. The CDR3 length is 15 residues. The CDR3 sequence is CSAPSQGARTDTQYF. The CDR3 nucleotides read TGCAGTGCTCCGTCACAGGGGGCCCGAACAGATACGCAGTATTTT.

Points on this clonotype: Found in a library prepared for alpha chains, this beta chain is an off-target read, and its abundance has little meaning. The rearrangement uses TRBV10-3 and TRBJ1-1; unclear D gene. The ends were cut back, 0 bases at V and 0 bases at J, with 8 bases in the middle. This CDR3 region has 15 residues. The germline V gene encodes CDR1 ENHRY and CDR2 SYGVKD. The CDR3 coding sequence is TGTGCCATCAGTGAGTCGCAGGATTTGAACACTGAAGCTTTCTTT. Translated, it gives CAISESQDLNTEAFF.

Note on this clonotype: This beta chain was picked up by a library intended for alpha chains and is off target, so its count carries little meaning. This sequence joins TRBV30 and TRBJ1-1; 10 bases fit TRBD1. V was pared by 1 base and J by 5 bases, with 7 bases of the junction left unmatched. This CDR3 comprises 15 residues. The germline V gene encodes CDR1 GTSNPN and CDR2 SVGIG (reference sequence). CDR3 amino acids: CAWSALDRGLTEAFF. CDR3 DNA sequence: TGTGCCTGGAGTGCCCTTGACAGGGGGCTTACTGAAGCTTTCTTT.

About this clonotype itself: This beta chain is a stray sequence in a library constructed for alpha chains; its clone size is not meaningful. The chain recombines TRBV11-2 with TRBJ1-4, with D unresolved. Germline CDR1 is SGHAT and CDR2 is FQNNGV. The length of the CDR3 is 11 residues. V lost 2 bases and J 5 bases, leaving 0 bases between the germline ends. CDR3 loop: CASSLNEKLFF. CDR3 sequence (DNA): TGTGCCAGCAGCTTAAATGAAAAACTGTTTTTT.

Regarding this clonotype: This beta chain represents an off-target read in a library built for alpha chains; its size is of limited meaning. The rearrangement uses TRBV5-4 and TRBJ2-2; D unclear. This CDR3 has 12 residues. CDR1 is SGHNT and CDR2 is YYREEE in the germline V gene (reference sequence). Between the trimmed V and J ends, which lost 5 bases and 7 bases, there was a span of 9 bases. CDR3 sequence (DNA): TGTGCCAGCAGATCCCCGTTCGGGGAGCTGTTTTTT. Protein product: CASRSPFGELFF. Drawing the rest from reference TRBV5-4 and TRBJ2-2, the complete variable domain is ETGVTQSPTHLIKTRGQQVTLRCSSQSGHNTVSWYQQALGQGPQFIFQYYREEENGRGNFPPRFSGLQFPNYSSELNVNALELDDSALYLCASRSPFGELFFGEGSRLTVL.